This entry lists 20 T cell receptor beta chains sequenced from one sample in a study of immune aging and cytomegalovirus after organ transplant. Noted time point: five sample-tagged time points from pre-transplant (day -1) to day 368 post-transplant, pooled. Their antigen targets remain unknown. Libraries came from microwell single-cell capture using BD Rhapsody targeted mRNA and AbSeq reagents. TCRdb itself ran the single-cell sequencing reads through MiXCR, one entry per CDR3 protein. This sample has 20,000 to 25,000 distinct CDR3 sequences, with 35% to 40% found just once. The specimen was CMV peptide-activated CD4+ and CD8+ T cells sorted from blood, collected at five time points, pooled. Documented subset: sorted CD8+CD137+ and CD4+CD154+ T cells after more than 9 h CMV IE-1 peptide stimulation. The receptors shown here come from a female donor who had a heart transplant and CMV viremia.

This clonotype was seen at least ten times. The gene calls are TRBV27 and TRBJ1-2, with D perhaps TRBD1 (6 bases). The CDR3 length is 15 residues. Germline CDR1 is MNHEY and CDR2 is SMNVEV (reference sequence). With 5 bases removed from V and 3 bases from J, the gap between germline ends came to 16 bases. CDR3 amino acids: CASSLSRGADYGYTF. In nucleotides, the CDR3 is TGTGCCAGCAGTCTTAGCAGGGGAGCCGACTATGGCTACACCTTC.

This clonotype was detected only a few times. V is TRBV29-1 and J is TRBJ1-1; 8 bases line up with TRBD1. The V segment lost 7 bases and the J segment 2 bases; nucleotides outside the gene matches: 6. CDR1 and CDR2 from the germline V gene are SQVTM and ANQGSEA. This CDR3 is 13 amino acids long. The CDR3 sequence is CSGRQGTNTEAFF. CDR3 coding DNA: TGCAGCGGTAGACAGGGGACTAACACTGAAGCTTTCTTT.

This clonotype is labeled as medium-sized. J is TRBJ2-1 and V is TRBV20-1; D tentatively reads TRBD1 or TRBD2 (5 bases each). V was shortened by 3 bases and J by 7 bases, with 16 bases between the two germline ends. Germline V CDR1 and CDR2: DFQATT, SNEGSKA (reference sequence). The CDR3 totals 14 residues. CDR3: CSARGDQNTNEQFF. The CDR3 coding sequence is TGCAGTGCTAGGGGGGACCAGAATACAAATGAGCAGTTCTTC.

The chain joins TRBV11-3 to TRBJ2-7; D may correspond to TRBD1 or TRBD2 (5 bases each). The germline V gene encodes CDR1 SGHNT and CDR2 YENEEA. V dropped 5 bases and J dropped 3 bases, with 11 bases sitting between them. The CDR3 extends over 13 amino acids. The CDR3 DNA is TGTGCCAGCAGCCCGGGACGGAGCTACGAGCAGTACGTC. Encoded protein: CASSPGRSYEQYV.

This clonotype was picked up a small number of times. This chain uses TRBV4-1 with TRBJ1-5; unclear D gene. The CDR3 extends over 17 amino acids. CDR1 and CDR2 (germline): MGHRA, YSYEKL. The V end lost 1 base, the J end lost 4 bases, and 17 bases lay between the germline ends. CDR3 in amino acids: CASSQVRGLEENQPQHF. DNA for the CDR3: TGCGCCAGCAGCCAAGTGCGAGGGTTGGAGGAAAATCAGCCCCAGCATTTT.

The chain is built from TRBV5-1 and TRBJ1-1, with D possibly matching TRBD1 (5 bases). CDR3 size: 13 residues. V lost 3 bases and J 6 bases, leaving 12 bases between the germline ends. In germline, CDR1 is SGHRS, CDR2 YFSETQ. The CDR3 sequence is CASSWSAGPEAFF. Here the CDR3 DNA reads TGCGCCAGCAGCTGGAGTGCGGGACCTGAAGCTTTCTTT.

This clonotype was picked up many times. This chain joins TRBV19 and TRBJ2-7; tentatively, D is TRBD2 (5 bases). The CDR3 extends over 13 amino acids. Germline V lookup: CDR1 LNHDA, CDR2 SQIVND (reference sequence). V gave up 5 bases and J gave up 1 base, with 9 bases separating them. In nucleotides, the CDR3 is TGTGCCAGTAGTGCCGGACTTTCCTACGAGCAGTACTTC. Residues: CASSAGLSYEQYF.

Judged by abundance, this clonotype is medium-sized. This chain links TRBV14 with TRBJ2-1; TRBD2 matches at 11 bases. The CDR3 has 16 amino acids. J gave up 6 bases and V 5 bases, and 9 bases lay outside the gene matches. Germline assignment: CDR1 SGHDN and CDR2 FVKESK. The CDR3 region is CASSRELAGDFNEQFF. For the CDR3, the DNA is TGTGCCAGCAGCAGAGAACTAGCGGGAGATTTCAATGAGCAGTTCTTC. Drawing the rest from reference TRBV14 and TRBJ2-1, the complete variable domain is EAGVTQFPSHSVIEKGQTVTLRCDPISGHDNLYWYRRVMGKEIKFLLHFVKESKQDESGMPNNRFLAERTGGTYSTLKVQPAELEDSGVYFCASSRELAGDFNEQFFGPGTRLTVL.

This clonotype was recorded a few times. The rearrangement joins TRBV4-3 to TRBJ2-1; D remains unclear. The CDR3 consists of 16 residues. Germline CDR1 reads LGHNA; CDR2 reads YSLEER. Trimming pared 2 bases from V and 0 bases from J, leaving 11 bases between. This chain's CDR3 is CASSQRAASSYNEQFF. The CDR3, as DNA: TGCGCCAGCAGCCAAAGGGCGGCTAGCTCCTACAATGAGCAGTTCTTC.

V is TRBV20-1 and J is TRBJ2-5; TRBD2 matches 7 bases. Germline V gives CDR1 DFQATT, CDR2 SNEGSKA (reference sequence). CDR3 length equals 14 residues. Trimming cost V 0 bases and J 10 bases; bases outside gene matches: 11. The CDR3 nucleotides are TGCAGTGCTAGAGATCCCGAGCGGGGCTACGACCAGTACTTC. Its protein is CSARDPERGYDQYF.

CDR3 sequence reads: CAISGTSGIGYEQYF. CDR3 bases: TGTGCCATCAGCGGGACTAGCGGGATCGGCTACGAGCAGTACTTC. V usage is TRBV10-3 and J usage is TRBJ2-7, with TRBD2 identical over 13 bases. The CDR3 runs 15 residues. The V segment lost 6 bases and the J segment 3 bases; nucleotides outside the gene matches: 5. Per the germline V gene, CDR1 is ENHRY and CDR2 is SYGVKD.

This chain's CDR3 is CSARERTYEQYF. DNA of the CDR3: TGCAGTGCTAGAGAAAGAACCTACGAGCAGTACTTC. The chain uses TRBV20-1 and TRBJ2-7; the D is unclear. The length of the CDR3 is 12 residues. The V end was cut by 0 bases, the J end by 2 bases, with 5 bases between. Germline CDR1 and CDR2: DFQATT and SNEGSKA (reference sequence).

The rearrangement joins TRBV29-1 to TRBJ2-1, with TRBD2 matching over 10 bases. The CDR3 is 16 residues long. V dropped 1 base and J dropped 6; count of bases not matched to a gene: 9. Germline V lookup: CDR1 SQVTM, CDR2 ANQGSEA. The CDR3 reads CSVEGSGLAIGNEQFF. CDR3 nucleotide sequence: TGCAGCGTTGAAGGGTCGGGACTAGCGATAGGCAATGAGCAGTTCTTC.

In its sample, this clonotype was seen once. This may come from a read error, since a much larger clone is one base off. V usage is TRBV6-4 and J usage is TRBJ1-1, with D uncertain. This CDR3 has 13 amino acids. V shed 6 bases and J shed 1 base, with 9 bases lying between them. Germline-derived CDR1 and CDR2 are MRHNA and SNTAGT. The CDR3 loop is CASSQAGNTEAFF. CDR3 nucleotide sequence: TGTGCCAGCAGCCAGGCCGGGAACACTGAAGCTTTCTTT.

This clonotype is medium-sized (0.01 to 0.1%) within its sample. This chain joins TRBV20-1 and TRBJ1-3; D unclear. V shed 2 bases and J shed 0 bases, with 14 bases lying between them. The CDR3 is 16 amino acids. Germline CDR1 and CDR2: DFQATT and SNEGSKA (reference sequence). In nucleotides, the CDR3 is TGCAGTGCTAGATCCGGGGAGGGTTTCTCTGGAAACACCATATATTTT. This sequence encodes CSARSGEGFSGNTIYF.

In its sample, this clonotype is medium-sized. This chain joins TRBV4-1 and TRBJ2-7; unclear D gene. CDR1 and CDR2 from the germline V gene are MGHRA and YSYEKL. The CDR3 consists of 13 residues. With 2 bases removed from V and 0 bases from J, the gap between germline ends came to 5 bases. The CDR3 loop reads CASSQTVSYEQYF. CDR3 DNA: TGCGCCAGCAGCCAAACAGTCTCCTACGAGCAGTACTTC.

This clonotype has more than one count but fewer than ten. V is TRBV13 and J is TRBJ1-1; D possibly corresponds to TRBD1 (6 bases). The germline V gene has CDR1 PRHDT and CDR2 FYEKMQ (reference sequence). The CDR3 runs to 15 residues. V was pared by 6 bases and J by 4 bases, with 18 bases between. CDR3 sequence reads: CASSTTGNRGTEAFF. For the CDR3, the DNA is TGTGCCAGCAGTACAACAGGGAATAGGGGCACTGAAGCTTTCTTT.

Relative to its sample, this clonotype is medium-sized (0.01 to 0.1%). The rearrangement links TRBV15 to TRBJ2-5, with D unclear. CDR3 length: 15 amino acids. Germline assignment: CDR1 LNHNV and CDR2 YYDKDF (reference sequence). Between the trimmed V and J ends, which lost 0 bases and 2 bases, there was a span of 10 bases. The CDR3 DNA reads as TGTGCCACCAGCAGAGATCCCCAGTCTCAAGAGACCCAGTACTTC. It encodes CATSRDPQSQETQYF.

A remark on this clonotype: A junction boundary mismatches the germline segment, possibly from a read error. The chain links TRBV6-5 to TRBJ2-1, with a weak D call TRBD2 (5 bases). CDR3 length equals 13 residues. Germline V CDR1 and CDR2: MNHEY, SVGAGI. CDR3: CTSSYGEGNEQSF. The CDR3 DNA is TGTACCAGCAGTTACGGTGAGGGCAATGAGCAGTCCTTC.

This clonotype appeared a few times. This sequence joins TRBV12-3 or TRBV12-4 and TRBJ2-7, with D maybe TRBD1 (6 bases). The CDR3 spans 13 residues. V lost 5 bases and J lost 6, with 14 bases in between. Here the CDR3 DNA reads TGTGCCAGCAGTAAAGGACAGATTTCCGAGCAGTACTTC. Translation: CASSKGQISEQYF.